The 27 T cell receptor beta chains given below trace back to one sample, sequenced in a study of T-cell reconstitution after alpha-beta-depleted transplantation in children. Library preparation (for TCRbeta) was performed with unique molecular identifiers. One entry per CDR3 protein results from TCRdb running MiXCR on the PCR reads. This table holds around 210,000 distinct CDR3 sequences, roughly 7.1% found once. The starting material was PBMCs, obtained before TCRalphabeta/CD19-depleted stem cell transplant. All receptors come from a boy between 2 and 15 years old with acute lymphoblastic leukemia, due to receive a stem cell transplant.

In this sample, this clonotype turned up many times. At one boundary the junction diverges from the germline segment, which might be a read error. The J gene is TRBJ2-3, the V gene TRBV9, with 8 bases matching TRBD2. The CDR3 contains 17 residues. Germline assignment: CDR1 SGDLS and CDR2 YYNGEE. The CDR3 region is CASSVEGAGEPTYTQYF. The CDR3, as DNA: TGTGCCAGCAGCGTAGAGGGAGCGGGGGAGCCCACATATACGCAGTATTTT.

This clonotype was seen at least ten times. The chain combines TRBV7-9 with TRBJ1-2; D is unresolved. In germline, CDR1 is SEHNR, CDR2 FQNEAQ (reference sequence). Trimming stripped 6 bases from V and 6 bases from J, with 2 bases between. The CDR3 covers 9 residues. The CDR3 region is CASRNGYTF. The CDR3 DNA follows: TGTGCCAGCAGAAATGGCTACACCTTC.

At least ten counts were recorded for this clonotype. The chain combines TRBV6-1 with TRBJ1-3; D is uncertain. The V gene lost 4 bases and the J gene lost 4 bases, with 2 bases spanning the gap. The V gene's germline CDR1 is MNHNS and CDR2 SASEGT. This CDR3 has 11 residues. The CDR3 loop reads CASSVGNTIYF. The CDR3 DNA follows: TGTGCCAGCAGTGTGGGAAACACCATATATTTT.

To note about this clonotype: One base away lies a much larger clone, so this may be a sequencing read error. The CDR3 end shows no conserved phenylalanine or tryptophan, and so a read error is likely. This chain uses TRBV29-1 with TRBJ2-7, with a possible D match to TRBD1 (5 bases). Germline loops: CDR1 SQVTM, CDR2 ANQGSEA. V was shortened by 6 bases and J by 5 bases, with 17 bases between the two germline ends. This CDR3 is built from 13 residues. DNA for the CDR3: TGCAGCGTCATGAGTGGCAGGGCTGACGAGCAGTACCTC. This sequence encodes CSVMSGRADEQYL.

Ten or more counts support this clonotype. The chain carries TRBV10-3 and TRBJ2-7; D possibly corresponds to TRBD2 (5 bases). V lost 10 bases and J 3 bases, leaving 10 bases between the germline ends. Germline-derived CDR1 and CDR2 are ENHRY and SYGVKD. This CDR3 is built from 11 residues. The CDR3 DNA reads as TGTGCCACTCTCGGGGACTACGAGCAGTACTTC. Its translation is CATLGDYEQYF.

This clonotype was seen ten or more times. This sequence joins TRBV28 and TRBJ2-3; no definite D call. The CDR3 length is 14 residues. The germline CDR1 and CDR2 sequences are MDHEN and SYDVKM. V was shortened by 8 bases and J by 0 bases, with 12 bases between the two germline ends. The CDR3 loop is CASGPLPSTDTQYF. The CDR3 region has the DNA TGTGCCAGCGGGCCCCTCCCTAGCACAGATACGCAGTATTTT.

This clonotype came up a few times. The chain recombines TRBV28 with TRBJ2-1; no clear D. Trimming removed 7 bases at V and 0 bases at J, with 16 bases between. The germline gives CDR1 MDHEN, CDR2 SYDVKM. This CDR3 contains 16 residues. For the CDR3, the DNA is TGTGCCAGCAAAGAGACCGGGCCTGACTCCTACAATGAGCAGTTCTTC. Translated: CASKETGPDSYNEQFF.

This clonotype was recorded many times. V gene TRBV15 combines with J gene TRBJ2-7, with D possibly matching TRBD2 (6 bases). The V and J ends lost 6 bases and 6 bases respectively, with 18 bases between them. CDR3 length: 14 residues. Germline V gene data show CDR1 as LNHNV and CDR2 as YYDKDF (reference sequence). DNA for the CDR3: TGTGCCACCAGTCCGATGGGACTGGGCCCCGAGCAGTACTTC. Amino acid sequence: CATSPMGLGPEQYF.

With regard to this clonotype: A much larger clone is a single base away; this may be a read error. The chain combines TRBV20-1 with TRBJ2-1; D possibly uses TRBD1 or TRBD2 (5 bases each). V shed 3 bases and J shed 8 bases, with 20 bases lying between them. The CDR3 totals 15 residues. In germline, CDR1 is DFQATT, CDR2 SNEGSKA (reference sequence). DNA for the CDR3: TGCAGTGCTAGTCAATCCTTTTATGGGGACGATGAGCAGTTCTTC. The encoded protein is CSASQSFYGDDEQFF.

The rearrangement links TRBV20-1 to TRBJ2-3; maybe TRBD2 (6 bases). Germline loops: CDR1 DFQATT, CDR2 SNEGSKA (reference sequence). This CDR3 contains 16 residues. Trimming took 0 bases from V and 0 from J, leaving 13 bases between them. CDR3 coding DNA: TGCAGTGCTAGAGATCGGGCGGGGACTAGCACAGATACGCAGTATTTT. Amino acids: CSARDRAGTSTDTQYF.

This clonotype was observed many times. This chain connects TRBV5-1 to TRBJ2-2; 7 bases agree with TRBD2. Germline V gene lookup returns CDR1 SGHRS and CDR2 YFSETQ. J was trimmed by 2 bases and V by 4 bases; bases with no gene match: 5. CDR3 length equals 15 residues. The CDR3: CASSPGGLNTGELFF. For the CDR3, the DNA is TGCGCCAGCAGCCCGGGGGGACTCAACACCGGGGAGCTGTTTTTT.

The chain has TRBV12-5 and TRBJ2-1; the match to TRBD2 covers 12 bases. The CDR3 is made up of 16 amino acids. CDR1 and CDR2 from the germline V gene are LGHNT and FRNRAP. V lost 1 base to trimming and J lost 8 bases; unmatched junction nucleotides: 6. This CDR3 is CASGLARTSGGHEQFF. DNA of the CDR3: TGTGCTAGTGGTTTGGCACGAACTAGCGGGGGGCATGAGCAGTTCTTC.

This clonotype was seen only a few times. J is TRBJ2-3 and V is TRBV9, with D possibly matching TRBD1 (6 bases). With 1 base removed from V and 1 base from J, the gap between germline ends came to 13 bases. The germline V gene encodes CDR1 SGDLS and CDR2 YYNGEE. CDR3 length equals 16 residues. CDR3 nucleotide sequence: TGTGCCAGCAGCGTACAGGGGTCGCTGGGCACAGATACGCAGTATTTT. It encodes CASSVQGSLGTDTQYF.

This clonotype was observed many times. The V gene is TRBV28, the J gene TRBJ1-4, with D unresolved. This CDR3 is 13 amino acids long. The germline gives CDR1 MDHEN, CDR2 SYDVKM. The germline V and J ends were trimmed by 7 bases and 5 bases, with 11 bases remaining between them. Here the CDR3 reads CASKGRPNEKLFF. CDR3 in DNA: TGTGCCAGCAAAGGACGGCCGAATGAAAAACTGTTTTTT.

The rearrangement joins TRBV27 to TRBJ2-3; D not certain. The CDR3 extends over 13 amino acids. V lost 9 bases, J lost 6 bases, and 16 bases lay in between. Germline-derived CDR1 and CDR2 are MNHEY and SMNVEV (reference sequence). The DNA of the CDR3 is TGTGCCAGTCGAACCACAAGGTTCGATACGCAGTATTTT. Translating gives CASRTTRFDTQYF.

This clonotype was seen repeatedly, ten times or more. The rearrangement links TRBV7-2 to TRBJ2-5; D remains ambiguous. The CDR3 contains 13 residues. CDR1 is SGHTA, CDR2 FQGNSA, per germline. With 5 bases removed from V and 2 bases from J, the gap between germline ends came to 9 bases. The CDR3: CASSPPSQETQYF. The CDR3, as DNA: TGTGCCAGCAGCCCACCATCACAAGAGACCCAGTACTTC.

This clonotype was counted ten times or more. This rearrangement joins TRBV2 to TRBJ1-3; D is ambiguous. CDR3 size: 15 residues. Germline V gene lookup returns CDR1 SNHLY and CDR2 FYNNEI. V was trimmed by 2 bases and J by 1 base, leaving 9 bases between them. The CDR3 DNA reads TGTGCCAGCAGTGAAAATCGGTTTTCTGGAAACACCATATATTTT. Its translation is CASSENRFSGNTIYF.

A few counts support this clonotype. The chain combines TRBV7-2 with TRBJ2-6; D is undetermined. CDR3 length: 14 amino acids. CDR1 and CDR2 (germline): SGHTA, FQGNSA. V was pared by 5 bases and J by 2 bases, with 7 bases between. The CDR3 loop is CASSDSTGANVLTF. Here the CDR3 DNA reads TGTGCCAGCAGCGATTCTACTGGGGCCAACGTCCTGACTTTC.

This chain uses TRBV30 with TRBJ2-1, with TRBD2 matching 10 bases. Germline CDR1 GTSNPN, CDR2 SVGIG (reference sequence). The CDR3 runs 14 residues. Germline trimming cut 4 bases from V and 10 bases from J; bases unmatched to any gene: 10. DNA for the CDR3: TGTGCCTGGATCCCAGCGGGAGGGCCATGGGAGCAGTTCTTC. Translating gives CAWIPAGGPWEQFF.

This clonotype was recorded many times. The J gene is TRBJ2-3, the V gene TRBV7-3, with 7 bases aligning to TRBD1. Germline lookup yields CDR1 SGHTA and CDR2 FQGTGA. This CDR3 has 14 residues. V was clipped by 4 bases and J by 2 bases; unmatched bases: 3. The CDR3: CASSWGQNTDTQYF. The CDR3 nucleotides are TGTGCCAGCAGCTGGGGACAGAACACAGATACGCAGTATTTT.

This clonotype was found many times. The rearrangement links TRBV6-2 or TRBV6-3 to TRBJ2-3, with 7 bases that match TRBD2. J lost 1 base, V lost 2 bases, and 6 bases had no gene match. This CDR3 has 16 residues. Germline CDR1 MNHEY, CDR2 SVGEGT. The CDR3 reads CASSYGDRGGTDTQYF. CDR3 nucleotide sequence: TGTGCCAGCAGTTACGGGGACCGGGGGGGCACAGATACGCAGTATTTT.

This clonotype was counted a few times. V gene TRBV7-2 combines with J gene TRBJ2-2; 7 bases are shared with TRBD2. The ends lost 0 bases at V and 6 bases at J; junction bases unmatched: 7. CDR1 is SGHTA and CDR2 is FQGNSA in the germline V gene. The CDR3 has 16 residues. The DNA for the CDR3 is TGTGCCAGCAGCTTAGCCGCGCGGGAGCTCCCCGGGGAGCTGTTTTTT. Its translation is CASSLAARELPGELFF.

This clonotype was found many times. The chain links TRBV12-3 or TRBV12-4 to TRBJ2-7, with D perhaps matching TRBD1 (6 bases). The CDR3 consists of 15 residues. The germline V and J ends were trimmed by 5 bases and 0 bases, with 14 bases remaining between them. CDR3 DNA sequence: TGTGCCAGCAGTCTACAAGGACAGACCTCCTACGAGCAGTACTTC. As protein: CASSLQGQTSYEQYF.

There are many counts of this clonotype. V and J are TRBV7-2 and TRBJ1-2, with D possibly matching TRBD1 (6 bases). CDR1 is SGHTA, CDR2 FQGNSA, per germline. The length of the CDR3 is 14 residues. V was cut by 1 base and J by 6 bases, with 12 bases left in between. The CDR3 nucleotides read TGTGCCAGCAGCTTAGAGGGCAGGGGCCATGGCTACACCTTC. This codes for CASSLEGRGHGYTF.

This clonotype was seen repeatedly, ten times or more. The rearrangement joins TRBV24-1 to TRBJ1-4; D ambiguous. V was clipped by 5 bases and J by 4 bases, with 7 bases between them. The CDR3 has 13 residues. CDR1 and CDR2 from the germline V gene are KGHDR and SFDVKD. The CDR3 region is CATSGESNEKLFF. The DNA for the CDR3 is TGTGCCACCAGTGGGGAGAGTAATGAAAAACTGTTTTTT.

V is TRBV11-3 and J is TRBJ2-7; TRBD2 matches 13 bases. The CDR3 covers 16 residues. CDR1 is SGHNT, CDR2 YENEEA, per germline. With V trimmed by 8 bases and J by 6 bases, 13 bases remained unmatched. CDR3 nucleotide sequence: TGTGCCAGCGGGCAATCGGGACTAGCGGGACTAGGCGAGCAGTACTTC. Its translation is CASGQSGLAGLGEQYF. Drawing the rest from reference TRBV11-3 and TRBJ2-7, the complete variable domain is EAGVVQSPRYKIIEKKQPVAFWCNPISGHNTLYWYLQNLGQGPELLIRYENEEAVDDSQLPKDRFSAERLKGVDSTLKIQPAELGDSAVYLCASGQSGLAGLGEQYFGPGTRLTVT.

The sample holds many counts of this clonotype. The chain links TRBV24-1 to TRBJ2-7; TRBD1 matches at 12 bases. There are 15 residues in the CDR3. V was pared by 2 bases and J by 7 bases, with 5 bases of the junction left unmatched. The germline V gene encodes CDR1 KGHDR and CDR2 SFDVKD. In DNA form, the CDR3 reads TGTGCCACCAGTGATTCCGGGACAGGGGGCCGGGAGCAGTACTTC. It is translated as CATSDSGTGGREQYF.